The 13 T cell receptor beta chains below come from one sample, sequenced in a study of T cell responses to AZD1222 COVID-19 vaccine (TCRdb year 2021). The library was prepared using the immunoSEQ multiplex PCR assay. Entries here come from immuneACCESS through TCRdb and include only in-frame sequences with V and J called. Some clones fail to appear in such tables; in the studies checked, an unresolved V gene covers under half of the shortfall, and the cause of the remainder is unknown. The sample profile shows around 110,000 clones; 87% of them were found once. 7.5% of the sample is taken by the ten largest. The sample's time point label, in plain terms: baseline before first vaccination. This specimen consisted of peripheral blood, obtained on day 0 of AZD1222 vaccination. The receptors derive from an adult in good health.

This sequence joins TRBV5-5 and TRBJ2-1; D is ambiguous. The length of the CDR3 is 13 residues. Trimming stripped 5 bases from V and 6 bases from J, with 12 bases between. From germline, CDR1 is SGHKS and CDR2 YYEKEE (reference sequence). The CDR3 spells CASSPPGVNEQFF. CDR3 in DNA: TGTGCCAGCAGTCCGCCCGGAGTCAATGAGCAGTTCTTC. The complete variable domain, with remaining parts taken from reference TRBV5-5 and TRBJ2-1, reads DAGVTQSPTHLIKTRGQQVTLRCSPISGHKSVSWYQQVLGQGPQFIFQYYEKEERGRGNFPDRFSARQFPNYSSELNVNALLLGDSALYLCASSPPGVNEQFFGPGTRLTVL.

The rearrangement links TRBV12-3 or TRBV12-4 to TRBJ2-5, with D hard to call. V lost 7 bases to trimming and J lost 4 bases, with 13 bases between them. This CDR3 comprises 13 residues. CDR3 residues: CASTPMAAETQYF. DNA of the CDR3: TGTGCCAGCACCCCGATGGCCGCAGAGACCCAGTACTTC.

This clone was recorded many times. The chain employs TRBV27 and TRBJ2-2, with D uncertain. With 2 bases removed from V and 5 bases from J, the gap between germline ends came to 6 bases. In germline, CDR1 is MNHEY, CDR2 SMNVEV (reference sequence). The CDR3 spans 13 residues. CDR3 in DNA: TGTGCCAGCAGTTTAATATTTACCGGGGAGCTGTTTTTT. Its translation is CASSLIFTGELFF.

This clone was counted once. The chain couples TRBV5-1 to TRBJ2-7; 10 bases are shared with TRBD1. Trimming removed 0 bases from V and 5 bases from J; junction bases left unmatched: 5. Looked up from germline, CDR1 is SGHRS and CDR2 is YFSETQ. The CDR3 is made up of 15 amino acids. CDR3 loop: CASSLVGQGGNEQYF. For the CDR3, the DNA is TGCGCCAGCAGCTTGGTTGGACAGGGGGGAAACGAGCAGTACTTC.

The CDR3 region has the DNA TGTGCCAGCAGCTTGGGAGCTGAGAGCAATCAGCCCCAGCATTTT. Its translation is CASSLGAESNQPQHF. The chain couples TRBV5-5 to TRBJ1-5; D gene unclear. The CDR3 totals 15 residues. CDR1 and CDR2 (germline): SGHKS, YYEKEE (reference sequence). V was clipped by 0 bases and J by 1 base, with 8 bases between them.

The rearrangement joins TRBV30 to TRBJ1-4, with a possible D match to TRBD1 (6 bases). V lost 2 bases, J lost 1 base, and 11 bases lay in between. This CDR3 has 15 residues. Per the germline V gene, CDR1 is GTSNPN and CDR2 is SVGIG (reference sequence). In DNA, the CDR3 is TGTGCCTGGAGTTCCAGGGGTTTAACTAATGAAAAACTGTTTTTT. It yields the protein CAWSSRGLTNEKLFF.

The V call is TRBV4-1, the J call TRBJ1-1, with D hard to call. Germline V CDR1 and CDR2: MGHRA, YSYEKL. This CDR3 has 14 residues. Deletions cut 1 base from V and 1 base from J, with 7 bases between. The CDR3 DNA reads TGCGCCAGCAGCCAAGTCCTGGCGAACACTGAAGCTTTCTTT. It specifies CASSQVLANTEAFF.

The chain combines TRBV29-1 with TRBJ2-1, with TRBD2 matching over 7 bases. The CDR3 contains 13 residues. The germline CDR1 and CDR2 sequences are SQVTM and ANQGSEA. V shed 7 bases, J shed 4 bases, and the junction held 7 bases outside the gene matches. CDR3 region: CSAKPGLYNEQFF. DNA for the CDR3: TGCAGCGCTAAACCGGGACTATACAATGAGCAGTTCTTC.

The V and J genes are TRBV2 and TRBJ1-2; tentative D call: TRBD1 (5 bases). With 7 bases removed from V and 4 bases from J, the gap between germline ends came to 7 bases. The germline CDR1 and CDR2 sequences are SNHLY and FYNNEI. The CDR3 extends over 11 amino acids. As DNA, the CDR3 is TGTGCCAGCACCCAGGGCTATGGCTACACCTTC. Protein sequence: CASTQGYGYTF.

The V and J genes are TRBV7-9 and TRBJ1-3, with D maybe TRBD1 (5 bases). This CDR3 contains 15 residues. Germline V gene sequence: CDR1 SEHNR, CDR2 FQNEAQ (reference sequence). With 2 bases removed from V and 2 bases from J, the gap between germline ends came to 10 bases. In DNA form, the CDR3 reads TGTGCCAGCAGCTTACAGGGCAACCCTGGAAACACCATATATTTT. Translating gives CASSLQGNPGNTIYF.

This rearrangement joins TRBV27 to TRBJ1-1; 10 bases are shared with TRBD1. This CDR3 comprises 15 residues. V gave up 3 bases and J gave up 3 bases; unmatched junction bases: 4. Germline CDR1 reads MNHEY; CDR2 reads SMNVEV (reference sequence). The CDR3 bases are TGTGCCAGCAGTTTGACAGGGGGCGAGGACACTGAAGCTTTCTTT. Its protein is CASSLTGGEDTEAFF.

V gene TRBV5-1 combines with J gene TRBJ2-7; 7 bases match TRBD2. CDR3 size: 14 residues. The germline V gene has CDR1 SGHRS and CDR2 YFSETQ. V shed 6 bases, J shed 6 bases, and the junction held 12 bases outside the gene matches. The CDR3 reads CASKKGEGRSEQYF. DNA for the CDR3: TGCGCCAGCAAAAAAGGGGAGGGAAGAAGCGAGCAGTACTTC.

The chain links TRBV25-1 to TRBJ1-1; D unresolved. Germline V gene lookup returns CDR1 MGHDK and CDR2 SYGVNS. CDR3 length: 12 amino acids. Trimming removed 8 bases from V and 5 bases from J, with 12 bases in between. In nucleotides, the CDR3 is TGTGCCAGCTCATTCCGGGGTACTGAAGCTTTCTTT. Its translation is CASSFRGTEAFF.